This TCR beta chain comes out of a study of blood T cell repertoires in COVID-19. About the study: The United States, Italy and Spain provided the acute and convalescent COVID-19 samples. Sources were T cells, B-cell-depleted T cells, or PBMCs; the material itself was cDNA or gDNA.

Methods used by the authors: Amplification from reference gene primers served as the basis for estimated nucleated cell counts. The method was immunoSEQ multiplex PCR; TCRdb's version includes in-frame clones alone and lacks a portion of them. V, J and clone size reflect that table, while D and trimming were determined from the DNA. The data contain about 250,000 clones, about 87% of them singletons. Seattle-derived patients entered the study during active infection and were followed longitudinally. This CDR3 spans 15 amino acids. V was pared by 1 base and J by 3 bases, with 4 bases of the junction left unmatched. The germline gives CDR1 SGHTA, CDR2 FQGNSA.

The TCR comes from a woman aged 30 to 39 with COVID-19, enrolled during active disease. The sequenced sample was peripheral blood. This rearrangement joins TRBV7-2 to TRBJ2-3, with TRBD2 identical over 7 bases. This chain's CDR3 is CASSLGGGPTDTQYF. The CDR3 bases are TGTGCCAGCAGCTTAGGGGGGGGACCTACAGATACGCAGTATTTT.